Listed here are 18 T cell receptor beta chains from one sample, sequenced in a study of control samples from healthy donors and cancer patients. Clones were sequenced by immunoSEQ multiplex PCR, and TCRdb holds only the in-frame ones, with some missing. This sample has roughly 120,000 clones; about 95% occur once, and the top ten carry around 3.6%. Sequences were obtained from blood. These receptors were collected from a man aged 25 to 40 in good health.

The gene calls are TRBV29-1 and TRBJ1-1; TRBD1 matches at 7 bases. Germline CDR1 is SQVTM and CDR2 is ANQGSEA. CDR3 size: 12 residues. The V and J ends lost 6 bases and 8 bases, in that order; junction bases with no gene match: 9. The CDR3 nucleotides are TGCAGCGTGGCAAAGGGGGCGGCGGAAGCTTTCTTT. Translating gives CSVAKGAAEAFF.

The rearrangement joins TRBV4-1 to TRBJ1-2, with D perhaps matching TRBD1 (5 bases). The V gene's germline CDR1 is MGHRA and CDR2 YSYEKL. Trimming took 3 bases from V and 2 from J, leaving 16 bases between them. The CDR3 covers 16 residues. The CDR3 coding sequence is TGCGCCAGCAGCCAGGGGGAACCGAGAATGAACTATGGCTACACCTTC. Amino acid sequence: CASSQGEPRMNYGYTF.

The chain links TRBV4-1 to TRBJ1-6, with D perhaps TRBD1 (6 bases). The CDR3 totals 16 residues. Germline V gives CDR1 MGHRA, CDR2 YSYEKL. Trimming removed 1 base at V and 7 bases at J, with 14 bases between. DNA of the CDR3: TGCGCCAGCAGCCAAGGGTTAGGGACATCCAATTCACCCCTCCACTTT. Translating it yields CASSQGLGTSNSPLHF.

In this sample, this clone turned up once. The chain has TRBV25-1 and TRBJ2-3; D may be TRBD1 (5 bases). The germline V gene encodes CDR1 MGHDK and CDR2 SYGVNS. This CDR3 comprises 14 residues. V gave up 5 bases and J gave up 0 bases, with 9 bases separating them. CDR3 amino acids: CASSQWGSTDTQYF. The CDR3 DNA sequence: TGTGCCAGCAGTCAGTGGGGCAGCACAGATACGCAGTATTTT.

The chain is built from TRBV15 and TRBJ1-6; possible D gene TRBD1, 5 bases. Germline V CDR1 and CDR2: LNHNV, YYDKDF (reference sequence). The CDR3 is 16 amino acids. The V gene lost 6 bases and the J gene lost 4 bases, with 16 bases spanning the gap. CDR3 residues: CATRDGTLVYNSPLHF. DNA for the CDR3: TGTGCCACCAGGGATGGGACGCTCGTTTATAATTCACCCCTCCACTTT.

The chain is built from TRBV6-2 or TRBV6-3 and TRBJ2-7, with no clear D. This CDR3 has 13 residues. V shed 4 bases and J shed 1 base, with 8 bases lying between them. The germline V gene encodes CDR1 MNHEY and CDR2 SVGEGT. The CDR3 sequence: CASSLGSSYEQYF. CDR3 bases: TGTGCCAGCAGTTTGGGGTCTTCCTACGAGCAGTACTTC.

The rearrangement links TRBV4-1 to TRBJ1-3; D unresolved. This CDR3 is built from 13 residues. CDR1 MGHRA and CDR2 YSYEKL come from the germline V gene. V was cut by 8 bases and J by 3 bases, with 11 bases left in between. CDR3 loop: CASSSGNGNTIYF. The DNA for the CDR3 is TGCGCCAGCTCCTCGGGTAATGGAAACACCATATATTTT.

This clone was detected a few times. The chain has TRBV6-5 and TRBJ2-7, with 10 bases fitting TRBD1. This CDR3 region has 15 residues. The junction had 5 bases not matched to a gene; V was cut back by 4 bases and J by 2 bases. Looked up from germline, CDR1 is MNHEY and CDR2 is SVGAGI. DNA for the CDR3: TGTGCCAGCAGTTTAGGACAGGGGGAACCCTACGAGCAGTACTTC. Residues: CASSLGQGEPYEQYF.

The chain uses TRBV4-1 and TRBJ2-5, with 8 bases aligning to TRBD1. Germline V gives CDR1 MGHRA, CDR2 YSYEKL. V was pared by 6 bases and J by 4 bases, with 7 bases of the junction left unmatched. The CDR3 is made up of 14 amino acids. The CDR3 coding sequence is TGCGCCAGCAGACCGACAGGGGAGAGAGAGACCCAGTACTTC. The encoded protein is CASRPTGERETQYF.

This clone has more than one count but fewer than ten. The gene calls are TRBV4-1 and TRBJ2-7; D is perhaps TRBD1 (6 bases). The CDR3 sequence is 14 residues long. V dropped 2 bases and J dropped 5 bases, with 13 bases sitting between them. In germline, CDR1 is MGHRA, CDR2 YSYEKL. CDR3 sequence: CASSQPTGIDEQYF. CDR3 nucleotides: TGCGCCAGCAGCCAACCCACAGGGATCGACGAGCAGTACTTC.

The chain joins TRBV15 to TRBJ1-4, with no clear D. Deletions cut 1 base from V and 8 bases from J, with 8 bases between. The CDR3 runs to 13 residues. Germline values: CDR1 LNHNV, CDR2 YYDKDF (reference sequence). The CDR3 spells CATSRAYGEKLFF. The CDR3 DNA is TGTGCCACCAGCAGAGCATACGGGGAAAAACTGTTTTTT.

V and J are TRBV2 and TRBJ1-3, with D unclear. The CDR3 contains 15 residues. V lost 3 bases, J lost 3 bases, and 12 bases lay in between. Germline CDR1 reads SNHLY; CDR2 reads FYNNEI. This CDR3 reads CASSDQESFGNTIYF. The CDR3 DNA reads as TGTGCCAGCAGTGACCAGGAATCTTTTGGAAACACCATATATTTT.

V usage is TRBV9 and J usage is TRBJ1-2; 11 bases agree with TRBD1. V dropped 3 bases and J dropped 7; count of bases not matched to a gene: 2. There are 13 residues in the CDR3. Per the germline V gene, CDR1 is SGDLS and CDR2 is YYNGEE. This chain's CDR3 is CASSGTGGPGYTF. The CDR3 region has the DNA TGTGCCAGCAGCGGGACAGGGGGCCCTGGCTACACCTTC.

The V and J genes are TRBV30 and TRBJ2-7; tentatively, D is TRBD1 (8 bases). Trimming shortened V by 1 base and J by 3 bases, and 13 bases separated the two germline ends. Germline assignment: CDR1 GTSNPN and CDR2 SVGIG (reference sequence). The CDR3 length is 14 residues. CDR3 bases: TGTGCCTGGAGTGACAGGGGGGGTTTCTACGAGCAGTACTTC. It is translated as CAWSDRGGFYEQYF.

The rearrangement links TRBV19 to TRBJ1-1, with D perhaps TRBD1 (5 bases). Looked up from germline, CDR1 is LNHDA and CDR2 is SQIVND (reference sequence). The CDR3 length is 16 residues. The V gene lost 5 bases and the J gene lost 4 bases, with 20 bases spanning the gap. CDR3 sequence: CASSLRESWGSTEAFF. DNA for the CDR3: TGTGCCAGTAGTCTTAGGGAGTCCTGGGGGAGCACTGAAGCTTTCTTT.

The chain has TRBV12-3 or TRBV12-4 and TRBJ1-1; D is unresolved. CDR3 length: 12 amino acids. V was clipped by 3 bases and J by 1 base, with 3 bases between them. The CDR3 bases are TGTGCCAGCAGTTTTGGGAACACTGAAGCTTTCTTT. This encodes CASSFGNTEAFF.

The chain uses TRBV29-1 and TRBJ1-2, with D unresolved. Germline CDR1 is SQVTM and CDR2 is ANQGSEA. The CDR3 contains 15 residues. Between the trimmed V and J ends, which lost 3 bases and 2 bases, there was a span of 16 bases. The CDR3 nucleotides read TGCAGCGTTGACACCCCATCGCAGCCGAACTATGGCTACACCTTC. Residues: CSVDTPSQPNYGYTF.

This rearrangement joins TRBV18 to TRBJ1-4; no definite D call. V lost 3 bases to trimming and J lost 0 bases, with 11 bases between them. The germline gives CDR1 KGHSH, CDR2 LQKENI. The length of the CDR3 is 16 residues. Written as DNA, the CDR3 is TGTGCCAGCTCACCCTGGGCAGCGACAACTAATGAAAAACTGTTTTTT. It yields the protein CASSPWAATTNEKLFF.